These 21 T cell receptor beta chains share one sample of origin, sequenced in a study of blood T cell repertoires in COVID-19. Some clones are missing from TCRdb's copy, which holds only in-frame ones; the method was immunoSEQ multiplex PCR. The sample contains under 200,000 clones, less than 90% of which appear only once. The sequencing sample was made of peripheral blood. The receptors were sampled from a woman aged 60-70 years with COVID-19, enrolled during active disease.

This clone was recorded only once. This rearrangement joins TRBV18 to TRBJ1-5; D ambiguous. The CDR3 length is 14 residues. V lost 2 bases, J lost 1 base, and 6 bases lay in between. Germline CDR1 reads KGHSH; CDR2 reads LQKENI. CDR3 loop: CASSPSGSNQPQHF. CDR3 DNA: TGTGCCAGCTCACCATCGGGGAGCAATCAGCCCCAGCATTTT.

V is TRBV4-3 and J is TRBJ2-7; weak D call: TRBD2 (5 bases). Looked up from germline, CDR1 is LGHNA and CDR2 is YSLEER. Trimming took off 1 base at V and 2 bases at J, with 9 bases between the two ends. This CDR3 comprises 14 residues. CDR3 sequence: CASSQVPGTYEQYF. For the CDR3, the DNA is TGCGCCAGCAGCCAAGTGCCGGGGACCTACGAGCAGTACTTC.

The chain recombines TRBV24-1 with TRBJ1-2; D call uncertain. The CDR3 loop spans 14 amino acids. From germline, CDR1 is KGHDR and CDR2 SFDVKD. Trimming cost V 3 bases and J 3 bases, with 10 bases left between them. The CDR3 is CATSDVARHYGYTF. CDR3 coding DNA: TGTGCCACCAGTGATGTTGCCAGGCACTATGGCTACACCTTC.

The chain employs TRBV15 and TRBJ2-5, with D perhaps TRBD1 (5 bases). Trimming took off 0 bases at V and 0 bases at J, with 11 bases between the two ends. Germline V gene sequence: CDR1 LNHNV, CDR2 YYDKDF (reference sequence). The CDR3 runs 16 residues. CDR3 nucleotides: TGTGCCACCAGCAGAGAAGGGGTACAGAACCAAGAGACCCAGTACTTC. Translation gives CATSREGVQNQETQYF.

The V gene is TRBV2, the J gene TRBJ1-5; no clear D gene. V was cut by 6 bases and J by 0 bases, with 6 bases left in between. Germline lookup yields CDR1 SNHLY and CDR2 FYNNEI. This CDR3 spans 13 amino acids. The CDR3 sequence is CASRGDSNQPQHF. The CDR3 nucleotides read TGTGCCAGCAGGGGAGATAGCAATCAGCCCCAGCATTTT.

The chain uses TRBV5-6 and TRBJ2-3; 7 bases align to TRBD2. This CDR3 is built from 16 residues. Germline CDR1 SGHDT, CDR2 YYEEEE. V lost 2 bases, J lost 2 bases, and 8 bases stayed unmatched. CDR3 coding DNA: TGTGCCAGCAGCTTTTTTGGGAGGGCGTTCACAGATACGCAGTATTTT. It specifies CASSFFGRAFTDTQYF. Filled out from reference TRBV5-6 and TRBJ2-3, the complete variable domain reads DAGVTQSPTHLIKTRGQQVTLRCSPKSGHDTVSWYQQALGQGPQFIFQYYEEEERQRGNFPDRFSGHQFPNYSSELNVNALLLGDSALYLCASSFFGRAFTDTQYFGPGTRLTVL.

Ten or more counts support this clone. CDR3 sequence: CASSRGETDTQYF. CDR3 nucleotide sequence: TGTGCCAGCAGTCGAGGAGAGACAGATACGCAGTATTTT. This chain uses TRBV6-2 or TRBV6-3 with TRBJ2-3, with D hard to call. CDR1 and CDR2 from the germline V gene are MNHEY and SVGEGT. Trimming took 5 bases from V and 3 from J, leaving 9 bases between them. The CDR3 contains 13 residues.

V usage is TRBV9 and J usage is TRBJ1-1; D is ambiguous. This CDR3 contains 13 residues. In germline, CDR1 is SGDLS, CDR2 YYNGEE. Trimming cost V 0 bases and J 8 bases, with 11 bases left between them. The CDR3, as DNA: TGTGCCAGCAGCGTAGTTTCGGGTTCCGAAGCTTTCTTT. Amino acids: CASSVVSGSEAFF. The whole variable domain, filled in from reference TRBV9 and TRBJ1-1, reads DSGVTQTPKHLITATGQRVTLRCSPRSGDLSVYWYQQSLDQGLQFLIQYYNGEERAKGNILERFSAQQFPDLHSELNLSSLELGDSALYFCASSVVSGSEAFFGQGTRLTVV.

This clone was recorded once. V gene TRBV9 combines with J gene TRBJ2-1; D may be TRBD2 (6 bases). With 0 bases removed from V and 7 bases from J, the gap between germline ends came to 17 bases. This CDR3 is built from 16 residues. Germline values: CDR1 SGDLS, CDR2 YYNGEE. The CDR3 sequence is CASSVAVGGRDNEQFF. The CDR3 DNA sequence: TGTGCCAGCAGCGTAGCGGTGGGGGGAAGGGATAATGAGCAGTTCTTC.

This chain connects TRBV6-6 to TRBJ2-3; 9 bases line up with TRBD1. The J segment lost 6 bases and the V segment lost 6 bases, leaving 13 bases of the junction unmatched. Germline-derived CDR1 and CDR2 are MNHNY and SVGAGI (reference sequence). This CDR3 has 16 residues. CDR3 nucleotide sequence: TGTGCCAGCAGACTCCCAAGACAGGGGGAAGACGATACGCAGTATTTT. This codes for CASRLPRQGEDDTQYF.

The V call is TRBV27, the J call TRBJ1-3; possibly TRBD1 for D (5 bases). In germline, CDR1 is MNHEY, CDR2 SMNVEV (reference sequence). V was clipped by 0 bases and J by 7 bases, with 13 bases between them. This CDR3 is built from 15 residues. CDR3 amino acids: CASSLSAGSGNTIYF. The CDR3, as DNA: TGTGCCAGCAGTTTATCGGCAGGGTCAGGGAACACCATATATTTT.

The chain couples TRBV19 to TRBJ1-2; no definite D call. The length of the CDR3 is 15 residues. The germline V gene encodes CDR1 LNHDA and CDR2 SQIVND (reference sequence). The V end lost 8 bases, the J end lost 4 bases, and 20 bases lay between the germline ends. As DNA, the CDR3 is TGTGCCAGTTTACTCGCCTCCCCCGATGGCTATGGCTACACCTTC. Its translation is CASLLASPDGYGYTF.

The chain links TRBV5-1 to TRBJ2-7, with 7 bases lining up with TRBD1. Germline V lookup: CDR1 SGHRS, CDR2 YFSETQ. This CDR3 is 15 amino acids long. V trimming: 4 bases; J trimming: 2 bases; junction bases outside the gene matches: 9. CDR3 region: CASSREPGQPYEQYF. DNA for the CDR3: TGCGCCAGCAGCCGAGAGCCGGGACAGCCCTACGAGCAGTACTTC.

This chain joins TRBV14 and TRBJ1-2, with 7 bases fitting TRBD1. Germline-derived CDR1 and CDR2 are SGHDN and FVKESK. Losses at the gene ends were 3 bases for V and 8 bases for J; bases not matched to a gene: 9. The CDR3 totals 14 residues. CDR3 protein: CASSHLPQGRGYTF. CDR3 DNA: TGTGCCAGCAGCCACCTACCACAGGGGAGAGGCTACACCTTC. Drawing the rest from reference TRBV14 and TRBJ1-2, the complete variable domain is EAGVTQFPSHSVIEKGQTVTLRCDPISGHDNLYWYRRVMGKEIKFLLHFVKESKQDESGMPNNRFLAERTGGTYSTLKVQPAELEDSGVYFCASSHLPQGRGYTFGSGTRLTVV.

This clone was counted only a few times. This chain links TRBV6-2 or TRBV6-3 with TRBJ1-5; 8 bases map to TRBD1. Trimming at V came to 0 bases and at J to 6 bases, leaving 7 bases not matched to a gene. This CDR3 has 16 amino acids. CDR1 is MNHEY, CDR2 SVGEGT, per germline. Written as DNA, the CDR3 is TGTGCCAGCAGTTACTCGGACAGGGTAGGGGGTCAGCCCCAGCATTTT. This translates into CASSYSDRVGGQPQHF.

The genes are TRBV7-3 and TRBJ2-3; 9 bases align to TRBD2. The CDR3 has 13 amino acids. With 5 bases clipped from V and 8 bases from J, the junction kept 5 bases outside the gene matches. Per the germline V gene, CDR1 is SGHTA and CDR2 is FQGTGA. This CDR3 reads CASSLGTSSTQYF. The CDR3 region has the DNA TGTGCCAGCAGCCTAGGGACTAGCTCTACGCAGTATTTT.

The V and J genes are TRBV5-1 and TRBJ2-1; 12 bases map to TRBD2. There are 16 residues in the CDR3. Germline V gives CDR1 SGHRS, CDR2 YFSETQ. V shed 3 bases, J shed 6 bases, and the junction held 7 bases outside the gene matches. CDR3 in amino acids: CASSSRTSGTANEQFF. The CDR3 region has the DNA TGCGCCAGCAGCTCTCGGACTAGCGGGACGGCCAATGAGCAGTTCTTC.

This clone was seen more than once but under ten times. CDR3 bases: TGTGCCAGCAGCTTAGGGAGCGACCGGCCCCAGCATTTT. Translated, it gives CASSLGSDRPQHF. The chain joins TRBV7-2 to TRBJ1-5; D unresolved. Per the germline V gene, CDR1 is SGHTA and CDR2 is FQGNSA. Trimming left V 1 base short and J 9 bases short, with 10 bases between. The CDR3 is 13 residues long.

This clone was observed a handful of times. V is TRBV5-1 and J is TRBJ1-3; 8 bases are shared with TRBD1. Germline V lookup: CDR1 SGHRS, CDR2 YFSETQ. The V gene end was trimmed by 4 bases and the J gene end by 3 bases; junction bases not matched to a gene: 9. The CDR3 sequence is 16 residues long. CDR3 coding DNA: TGCGCCAGCAGCCCTAGGACAGGGATCCGTGGAAACACCATATATTTT. Translation gives CASSPRTGIRGNTIYF. The complete variable domain, with remaining parts taken from reference TRBV5-1 and TRBJ1-3, reads KAGVTQTPRYLIKTRGQQVTLSCSPISGHRSVSWYQQTPGQGLQFLFEYFSETQRNKGNFPGRFSGRQFSNSRSEMNVSTLELGDSALYLCASSPRTGIRGNTIYFGEGSWLTVV.

This rearrangement joins TRBV6-1 to TRBJ1-4; D possibly corresponds to TRBD1 (5 bases). This CDR3 is 18 amino acids long. V was pared by 4 bases and J by 7 bases, with 25 bases between. Germline CDR1 is MNHNS and CDR2 is SASEGT. CDR3 nucleotide sequence: TGTGCCAGCAGTGCCCTCGGGCCGGGACTCAGAAGAAGTGAAAAACTGTTTTTT. It yields the protein CASSALGPGLRRSEKLFF.

In its sample, this clone was seen once. The CDR3 sequence: CATSDLRGTGVPEQFF. DNA of the CDR3: TGTGCCACCAGTGACCTCCGAGGGACAGGGGTCCCTGAGCAGTTCTTC. This rearrangement joins TRBV24-1 to TRBJ2-1; 10 positions agree with TRBD1. CDR3 length equals 16 residues. Germline V gene sequence: CDR1 KGHDR, CDR2 SFDVKD. Losses at the gene ends were 4 bases for V and 9 bases for J; bases not matched to a gene: 11.